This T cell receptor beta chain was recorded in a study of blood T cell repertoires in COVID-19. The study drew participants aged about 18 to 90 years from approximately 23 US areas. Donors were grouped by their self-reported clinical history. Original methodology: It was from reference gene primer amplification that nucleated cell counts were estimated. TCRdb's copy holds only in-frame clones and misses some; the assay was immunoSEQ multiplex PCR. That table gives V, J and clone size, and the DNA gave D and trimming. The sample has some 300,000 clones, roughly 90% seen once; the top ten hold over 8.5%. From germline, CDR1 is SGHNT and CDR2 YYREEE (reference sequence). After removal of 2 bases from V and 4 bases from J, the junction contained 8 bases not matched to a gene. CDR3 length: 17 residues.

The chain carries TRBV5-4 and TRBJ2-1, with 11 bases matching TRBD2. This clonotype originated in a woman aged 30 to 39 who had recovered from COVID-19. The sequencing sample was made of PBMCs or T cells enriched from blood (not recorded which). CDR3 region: CASSLAPGTSGYNEQFF. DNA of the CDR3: TGTGCCAGCAGCTTAGCACCCGGGACTAGCGGATACAATGAGCAGTTCTTC.